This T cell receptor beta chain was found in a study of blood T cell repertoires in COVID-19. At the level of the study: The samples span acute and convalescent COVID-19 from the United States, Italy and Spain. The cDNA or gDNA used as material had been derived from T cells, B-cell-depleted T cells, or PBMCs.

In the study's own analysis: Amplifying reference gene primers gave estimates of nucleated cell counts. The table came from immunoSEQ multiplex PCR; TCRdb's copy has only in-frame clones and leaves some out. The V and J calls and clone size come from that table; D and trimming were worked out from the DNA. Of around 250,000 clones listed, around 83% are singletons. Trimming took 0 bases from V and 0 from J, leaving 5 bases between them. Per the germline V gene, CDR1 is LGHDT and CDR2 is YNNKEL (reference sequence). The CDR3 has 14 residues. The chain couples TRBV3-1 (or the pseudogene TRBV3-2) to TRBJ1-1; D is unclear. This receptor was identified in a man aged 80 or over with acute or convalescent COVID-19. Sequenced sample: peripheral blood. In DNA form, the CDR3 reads TGTGCCAGCAGCCAAGACACAATGAACACTGAAGCTTTCTTT. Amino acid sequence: CASSQDTMNTEAFF.